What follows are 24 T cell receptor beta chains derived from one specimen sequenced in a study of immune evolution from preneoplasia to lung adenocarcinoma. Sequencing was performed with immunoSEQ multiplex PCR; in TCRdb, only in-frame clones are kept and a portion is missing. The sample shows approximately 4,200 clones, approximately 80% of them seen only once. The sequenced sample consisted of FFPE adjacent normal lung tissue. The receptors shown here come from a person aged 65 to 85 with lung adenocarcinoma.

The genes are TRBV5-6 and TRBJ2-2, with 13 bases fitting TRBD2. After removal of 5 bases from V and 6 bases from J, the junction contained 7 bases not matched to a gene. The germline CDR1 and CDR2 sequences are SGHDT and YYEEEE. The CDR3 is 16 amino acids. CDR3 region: CASRGTGTSGAGELFF. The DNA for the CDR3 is TGTGCCAGCAGGGGGACCGGGACTAGCGGGGCCGGGGAGCTGTTTTTT.

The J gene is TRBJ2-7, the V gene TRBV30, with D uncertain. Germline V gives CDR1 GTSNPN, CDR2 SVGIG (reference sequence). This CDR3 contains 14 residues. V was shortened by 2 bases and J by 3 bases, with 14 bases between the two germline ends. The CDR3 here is CAWSSDSHFYEQYF. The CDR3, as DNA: TGTGCCTGGAGTTCAGACTCCCACTTCTACGAGCAGTACTTC.

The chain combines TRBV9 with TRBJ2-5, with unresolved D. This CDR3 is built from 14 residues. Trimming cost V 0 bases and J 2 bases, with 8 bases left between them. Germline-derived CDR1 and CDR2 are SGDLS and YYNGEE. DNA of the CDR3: TGTGCCAGCAGCGTAGGACGGATACAAGAGACCCAGTACTTC. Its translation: CASSVGRIQETQYF.

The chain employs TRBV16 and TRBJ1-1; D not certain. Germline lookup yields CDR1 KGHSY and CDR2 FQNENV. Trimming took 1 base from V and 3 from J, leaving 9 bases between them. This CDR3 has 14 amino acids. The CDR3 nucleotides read TGTGCCAGCAGCCAATACAAGGGATACACTGAAGCTTTCTTT. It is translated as CASSQYKGYTEAFF. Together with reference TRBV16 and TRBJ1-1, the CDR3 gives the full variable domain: GEEVAQTPKHLVRGEGQKAKLYCAPIKGHSYVFWYQQVLKNEFKFLISFQNENVFDETGMPKERFSAKCLPNSPCSLEIQATKLEDSAVYFCASSQYKGYTEAFFGQGTRLTVV.

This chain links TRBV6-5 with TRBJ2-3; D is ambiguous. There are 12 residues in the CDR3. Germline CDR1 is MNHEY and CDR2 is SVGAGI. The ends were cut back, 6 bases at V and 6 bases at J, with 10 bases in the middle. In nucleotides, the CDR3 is TGTGCCAGCAGACACCCCATGGATACGCAGTATTTT. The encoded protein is CASRHPMDTQYF.

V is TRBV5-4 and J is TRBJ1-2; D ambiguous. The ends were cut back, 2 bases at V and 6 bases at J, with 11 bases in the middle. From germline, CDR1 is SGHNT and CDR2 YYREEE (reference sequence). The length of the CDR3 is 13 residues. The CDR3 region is CASSFSPSDGYTF. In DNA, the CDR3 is TGTGCCAGCAGCTTTAGTCCTTCCGATGGCTACACCTTC.

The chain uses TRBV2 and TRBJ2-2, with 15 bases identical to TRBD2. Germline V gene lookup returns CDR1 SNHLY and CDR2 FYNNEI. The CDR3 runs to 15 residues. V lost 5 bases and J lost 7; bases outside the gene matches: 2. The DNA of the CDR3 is TGTGCCAGCAGTCGGACTAGCGGGAGGGTCGGGGAGCTGTTTTTT. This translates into CASSRTSGRVGELFF.

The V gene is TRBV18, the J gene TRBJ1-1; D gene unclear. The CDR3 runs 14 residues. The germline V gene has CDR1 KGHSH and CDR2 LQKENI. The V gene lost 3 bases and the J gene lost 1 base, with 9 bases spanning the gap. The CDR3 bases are TGTGCCAGCTCACCGGTCCACGAGAACACTGAAGCTTTCTTT. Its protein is CASSPVHENTEAFF.

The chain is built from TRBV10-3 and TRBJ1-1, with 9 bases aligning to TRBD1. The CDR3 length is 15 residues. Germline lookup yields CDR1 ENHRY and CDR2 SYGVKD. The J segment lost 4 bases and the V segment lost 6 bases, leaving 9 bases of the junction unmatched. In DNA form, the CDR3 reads TGTGCCATCAGCCCGGGGACAGGGCCCTTCACTGAAGCTTTCTTT. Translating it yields CAISPGTGPFTEAFF.

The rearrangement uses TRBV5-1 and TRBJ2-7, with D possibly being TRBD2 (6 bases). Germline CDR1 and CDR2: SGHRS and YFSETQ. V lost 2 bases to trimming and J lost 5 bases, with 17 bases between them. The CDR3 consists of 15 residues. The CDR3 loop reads CASSLGGSDTHEQYF. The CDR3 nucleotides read TGCGCCAGCAGCTTAGGAGGGAGTGATACCCACGAGCAGTACTTC.

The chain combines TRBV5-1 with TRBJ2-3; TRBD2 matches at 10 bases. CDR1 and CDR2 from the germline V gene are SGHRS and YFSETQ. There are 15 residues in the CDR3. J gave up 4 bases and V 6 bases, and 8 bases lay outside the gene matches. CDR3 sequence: CASTAASGSADTQYF. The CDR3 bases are TGCGCCAGCACGGCGGCTAGCGGGAGCGCAGATACGCAGTATTTT.

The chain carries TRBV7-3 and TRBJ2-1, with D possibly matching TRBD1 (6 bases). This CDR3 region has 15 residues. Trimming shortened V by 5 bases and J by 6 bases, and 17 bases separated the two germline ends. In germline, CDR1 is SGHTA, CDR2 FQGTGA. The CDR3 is CASSPRQGNLNEQFF. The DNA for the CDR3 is TGTGCCAGCAGCCCTCGGCAGGGGAATCTCAATGAGCAGTTCTTC.

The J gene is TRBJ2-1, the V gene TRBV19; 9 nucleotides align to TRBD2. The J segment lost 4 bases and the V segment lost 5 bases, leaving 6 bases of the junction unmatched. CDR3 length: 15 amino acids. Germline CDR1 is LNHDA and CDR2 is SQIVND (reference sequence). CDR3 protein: CASSVTSGFYNEQFF. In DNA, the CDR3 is TGTGCCAGTAGTGTAACTAGCGGGTTTTACAATGAGCAGTTCTTC.

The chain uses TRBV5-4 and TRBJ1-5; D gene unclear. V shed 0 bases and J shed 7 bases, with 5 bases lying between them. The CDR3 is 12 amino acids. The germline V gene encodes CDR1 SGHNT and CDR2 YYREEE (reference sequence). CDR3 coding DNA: TGTGCCAGCAGCTTGGATTCACAGCCCCAGCATTTT. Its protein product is CASSLDSQPQHF.

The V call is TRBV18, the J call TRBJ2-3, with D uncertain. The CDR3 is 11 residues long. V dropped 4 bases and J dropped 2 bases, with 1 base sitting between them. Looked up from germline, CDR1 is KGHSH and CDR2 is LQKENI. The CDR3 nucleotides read TGTGCCAGCTCACTCACAGATACGCAGTATTTT. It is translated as CASSLTDTQYF.

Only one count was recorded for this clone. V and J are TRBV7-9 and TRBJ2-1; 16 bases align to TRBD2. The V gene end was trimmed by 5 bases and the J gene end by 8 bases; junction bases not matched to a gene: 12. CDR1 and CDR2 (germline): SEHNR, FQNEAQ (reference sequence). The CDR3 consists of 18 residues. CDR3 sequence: CASSRRRGTSGRDYEQFF. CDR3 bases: TGTGCCAGCAGCCGCCGCCGGGGGACTAGCGGGAGGGACTATGAGCAGTTCTTC.

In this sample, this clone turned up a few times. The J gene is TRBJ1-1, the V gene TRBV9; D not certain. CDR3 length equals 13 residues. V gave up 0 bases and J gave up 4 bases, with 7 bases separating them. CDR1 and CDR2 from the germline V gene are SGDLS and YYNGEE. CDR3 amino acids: CASSVEESTEAFF. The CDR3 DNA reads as TGTGCCAGCAGCGTAGAGGAGAGCACTGAAGCTTTCTTT. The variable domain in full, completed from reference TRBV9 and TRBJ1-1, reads DSGVTQTPKHLITATGQRVTLRCSPRSGDLSVYWYQQSLDQGLQFLIQYYNGEERAKGNILERFSAQQFPDLHSELNLSSLELGDSALYFCASSVEESTEAFFGQGTRLTVV.

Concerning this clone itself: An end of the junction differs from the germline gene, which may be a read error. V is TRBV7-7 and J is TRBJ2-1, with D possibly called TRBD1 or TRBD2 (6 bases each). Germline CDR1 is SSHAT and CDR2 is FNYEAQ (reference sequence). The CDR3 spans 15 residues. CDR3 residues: CASSRGGGGYNEQFF. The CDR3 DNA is TGTGCTAGCAGCCGAGGGGGAGGTGGCTACAATGAGCAGTTCTTC. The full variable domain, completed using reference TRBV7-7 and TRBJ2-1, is GAGVSQSPRYKVTKRGQDVTLRCDPISSHATLYWYQQALGQGPEFLTYFNYEAQPDKSGLPSDRFSAERPEGSISTLTIQRTEQRDSAMYRCASSRGGGGYNEQFFGPGTRLTVL.

The CDR3 is CASSPRQGTDTQYF. The DNA for the CDR3 is TGTGCCAGCAGCCCACGACAGGGAACAGATACGCAGTATTTT. The rearrangement joins TRBV7-9 to TRBJ2-3; 7 bases fit TRBD1. CDR3 size: 14 residues. CDR1 SEHNR and CDR2 FQNEAQ come from the germline V gene (reference sequence). V dropped 5 bases and J dropped 3; count of bases not matched to a gene: 5.

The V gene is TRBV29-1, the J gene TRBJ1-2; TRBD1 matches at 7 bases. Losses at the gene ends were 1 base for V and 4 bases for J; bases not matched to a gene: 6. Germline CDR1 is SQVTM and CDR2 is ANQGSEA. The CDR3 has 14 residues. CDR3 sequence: CSVEGTGAGYGYTF. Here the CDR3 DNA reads TGCAGCGTTGAAGGAACAGGGGCGGGCTATGGCTACACCTTC.

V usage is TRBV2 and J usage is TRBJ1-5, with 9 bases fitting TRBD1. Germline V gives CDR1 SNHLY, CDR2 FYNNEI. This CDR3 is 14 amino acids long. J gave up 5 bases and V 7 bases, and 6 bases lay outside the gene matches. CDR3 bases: TGTGCCAGCAACCCGACAGGGGGGTATCAGCCCCAGCATTTT. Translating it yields CASNPTGGYQPQHF.

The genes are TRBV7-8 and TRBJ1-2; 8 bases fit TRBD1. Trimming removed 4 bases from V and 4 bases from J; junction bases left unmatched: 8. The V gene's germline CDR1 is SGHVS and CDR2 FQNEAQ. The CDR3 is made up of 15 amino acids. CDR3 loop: CASSSSDRDGYGYTF. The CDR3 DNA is TGTGCCAGCAGCTCCTCGGACAGGGACGGCTATGGCTACACCTTC.

CDR3 DNA sequence: TGTGCCAGCGGAACTCTCACAGATACGCAGTATTTT. Its protein is CASGTLTDTQYF. The chain has TRBV28 and TRBJ2-3; no clear D gene. Germline CDR1 is MDHEN and CDR2 is SYDVKM. The CDR3 totals 12 residues. Trimming left V 8 bases short and J 2 bases short, with 8 bases between.

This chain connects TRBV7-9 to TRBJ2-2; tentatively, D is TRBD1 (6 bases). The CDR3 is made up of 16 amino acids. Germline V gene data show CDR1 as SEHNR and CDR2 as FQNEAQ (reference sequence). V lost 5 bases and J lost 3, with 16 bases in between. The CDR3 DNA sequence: TGTGCCAGCAGCCCCGATGGCAGGGGTCACACCGGGGAGCTGTTTTTT. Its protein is CASSPDGRGHTGELFF.